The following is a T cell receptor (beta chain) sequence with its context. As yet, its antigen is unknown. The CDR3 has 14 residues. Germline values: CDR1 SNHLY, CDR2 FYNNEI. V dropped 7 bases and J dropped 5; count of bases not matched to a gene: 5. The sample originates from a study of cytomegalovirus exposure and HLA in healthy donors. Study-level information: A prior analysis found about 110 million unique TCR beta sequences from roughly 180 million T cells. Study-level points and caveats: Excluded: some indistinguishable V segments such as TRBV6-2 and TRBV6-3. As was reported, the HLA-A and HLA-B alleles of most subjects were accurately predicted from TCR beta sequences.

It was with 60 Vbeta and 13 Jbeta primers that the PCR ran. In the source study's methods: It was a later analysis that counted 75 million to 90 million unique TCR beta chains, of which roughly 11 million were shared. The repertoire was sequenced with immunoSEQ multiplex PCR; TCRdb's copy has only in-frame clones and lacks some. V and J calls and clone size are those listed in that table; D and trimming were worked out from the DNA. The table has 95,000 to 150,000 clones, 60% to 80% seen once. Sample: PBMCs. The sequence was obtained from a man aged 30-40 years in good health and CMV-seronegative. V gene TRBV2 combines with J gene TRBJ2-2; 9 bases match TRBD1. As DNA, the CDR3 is TGTGCCAGCACGGGGACAGGGTGGACCGGGGAGCTGTTTTTT. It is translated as CASTGTGWTGELFF.